Shown below are 25 T cell receptor beta chains from a single sample sequenced in a study of blood T cells in healthy people across ages. The use of a sample-barcoded 5' primer and a J-beta primer mix characterized a second PCR of roughly 7 to 11 cycles. TCRdb re-called the 5' RACE reads with MiXCR, one entry per CDR3 protein. The data hold more than 700,000 distinct CDR3 sequences, with roughly 46% observed a single time. The sequenced sample consisted of blood. Receptors originate from a man older than 75 in good health.

CDR3 residues: CASSLGRETDTQYF. CDR3 DNA sequence: TGTGCCAGCAGCTTGGGGCGGGAGACAGATACGCAGTATTTT. The chain employs TRBV7-9 and TRBJ2-3; TRBD2 matches at 7 bases. J lost 3 bases, V lost 3 bases, and 3 bases had no gene match. Germline V gene lookup returns CDR1 SEHNR and CDR2 FQNEAQ (reference sequence). The CDR3 is 14 amino acids.

Concerning this clonotype itself: At one boundary the junction diverges from the germline segment, which might be a read error. This rearrangement joins TRBV15 to TRBJ1-5; unclear D gene. Germline assignment: CDR1 LNHNV and CDR2 YYDKDF (reference sequence). The CDR3 runs to 15 residues. The CDR3 sequence: CATEPGPAGNQPQHF. Here the CDR3 DNA reads TGCGCCACCGAACCAGGACCGGCGGGCAATCAGCCCCAGCATTTT.

The rearrangement uses TRBV7-3 and TRBJ2-1, with TRBD2 identical over 8 bases. Per the germline V gene, CDR1 is SGHTA and CDR2 is FQGTGA. Trimming cost V 5 bases and J 9 bases; bases outside gene matches: 12. The CDR3 runs to 15 residues. The CDR3 loop reads CASSAGSSGMAEQFF. For the CDR3, the DNA is TGTGCCAGCAGCGCCGGGAGTAGCGGGATGGCTGAGCAGTTCTTC.

The V call is TRBV20-1, the J call TRBJ2-3; maybe TRBD2 (6 bases). The CDR3 spans 14 residues. Between the trimmed V and J ends, which lost 7 bases and 1 base, there was a span of 15 bases. Germline assignment: CDR1 DFQATT and CDR2 SNEGSKA (reference sequence). CDR3 bases: TGCAGTGTCGGTACAGCGGGCGGCACAGATACGCAGTATTTT. Its translation: CSVGTAGGTDTQYF.

This clonotype showed up many times. The rearrangement joins TRBV12-3 or TRBV12-4 to TRBJ2-7; 7 bases match TRBD2. The V segment lost 2 bases and the J segment 6 bases; nucleotides outside the gene matches: 13. The CDR3 loop spans 16 amino acids. CDR3: CASSLIGGGSLTEQYF. CDR3 coding DNA: TGTGCCAGCAGTTTAATTGGTGGCGGGAGCCTGACCGAGCAGTACTTC.

The CDR3 loop reads CASSLGGAGWSEQYF. DNA for the CDR3: TGTGCCAGCAGCTTAGGTGGGGCGGGATGGAGCGAGCAGTACTTC. The chain employs TRBV7-6 and TRBJ2-7; weak D call: TRBD2 (6 bases). Looked up from germline, CDR1 is SGHVS and CDR2 is FNYEAQ. The CDR3 is made up of 15 amino acids. Trimming cost V 1 base and J 6 bases, with 16 bases left between them.

This chain links TRBV2 with TRBJ1-2; 7 bases map to TRBD1. CDR3 length: 16 residues. Germline CDR1 and CDR2: SNHLY and FYNNEI. V lost 3 bases and J lost 7; bases outside the gene matches: 14. CDR3 residues: CASSEGTATINGGYTF. The CDR3, as DNA: TGTGCCAGCAGTGAGGGGACAGCCACTATCAATGGTGGCTACACCTTC. The whole variable domain, remainder taken from reference TRBV2 and TRBJ1-2, is EPEVTQTPSHQVTQMGQEVILRCVPISNHLYFYWYRQILGQKVEFLVSFYNNEISEKSEIFDDQFSVERPDGSNFTLKIRSTKLEDSAMYFCASSEGTATINGGYTFGSGTRLTVV.

This chain uses TRBV20-1 with TRBJ2-5; TRBD1 aligns across 7 bases. Germline-derived CDR1 and CDR2 are DFQATT and SNEGSKA (reference sequence). The CDR3 loop spans 14 amino acids. After removal of 6 bases from V and 2 bases from J, the junction contained 9 bases not matched to a gene. DNA for the CDR3: TGCAGTGCCATAGACAGGGAACTTCAAGAGACCCAGTACTTC. Amino acids: CSAIDRELQETQYF.

This chain joins TRBV30 and TRBJ2-7, with no clear D. The germline CDR1 and CDR2 sequences are GTSNPN and SVGIG (reference sequence). The CDR3 is made up of 11 amino acids. Trimming removed 2 bases from V and 4 bases from J, with 6 bases in between. The CDR3 DNA sequence: TGTGCCTGGAGTACCCGATACGAGCAGTACTTC. Its translation is CAWSTRYEQYF.

This clonotype came up a few times. The chain carries TRBV6-1 and TRBJ2-3, with D possibly matching TRBD2 (6 bases). This CDR3 comprises 16 residues. V was shortened by 5 bases and J by 0 bases, with 15 bases between the two germline ends. Germline values: CDR1 MNHNS, CDR2 SASEGT. The DNA for the CDR3 is TGTGCCAGCAGTTTCGGGACTCTTGATAGCACAGATACGCAGTATTTT. Its protein product is CASSFGTLDSTDTQYF.

Turning to this clonotype: This sequence may be a read error, since a much larger clone differs from it by one base. This sequence joins TRBV12-3 or TRBV12-4 and TRBJ2-5; unclear D gene. The CDR3 runs 12 residues. V dropped 3 bases and J dropped 13 bases, with 15 bases sitting between them. The CDR3 nucleotides are TGTGCCAGCAGTTTGACGGTACAGTGGCGGTACTTC. It encodes CASSLTVQWRYF.

CDR3 DNA: TGTGCCAGTGGGGTTGGGACAGGGAAATACGAGCAGTACTTC. The encoded protein is CASGVGTGKYEQYF. This rearrangement joins TRBV11-2 to TRBJ2-4; 9 positions agree with TRBD1. The end of the DNA is better explained by TRBJ2-7, so the J call may be wrong. CDR1 is SGHAT, CDR2 FQNNGV, per germline. CDR3 length: 14 amino acids.

The table lists this clonotype with a few counts. This chain connects TRBV27 to TRBJ2-7; no clear D. CDR1 MNHEY and CDR2 SMNVEV come from the germline V gene (reference sequence). V lost 0 bases, J lost 0 bases, and 12 bases lay in between. This CDR3 is 16 amino acids long. In DNA, the CDR3 is TGTGCCAGCAGTTTATCCCTCGGTCAGGTCTCCTACGAGCAGTACTTC. It translates to CASSLSLGQVSYEQYF.

The rearrangement joins TRBV21-1 to TRBJ2-7; TRBD1 is the table's D call and was not checked against the DNA. TRBV21-1 is a pseudogene locus. This CDR3 comprises 17 residues. CDR3 protein: CASSKAQAGPRANEQYF. The CDR3 DNA reads TGTGCCAGCAGCAAAGCCCAGGCAGGCCCCCGAGCGAACGAGCAGTACTTC.

The chain has TRBV15 and TRBJ2-3, with 10 bases matching TRBD2. The CDR3 consists of 17 residues. With V trimmed by 0 bases and J by 1 base, 4 bases remained unmatched. The V gene's germline CDR1 is LNHNV and CDR2 YYDKDF (reference sequence). This chain's CDR3 is CATSRELAGKGTDTQYF. CDR3 DNA: TGTGCCACCAGCAGAGAACTAGCGGGAAAGGGCACAGATACGCAGTATTTT.

The genes are TRBV9 and TRBJ2-1; no clear D. Germline V gene data show CDR1 as SGDLS and CDR2 as YYNGEE. The V gene lost 3 bases and the J gene lost 12 bases, with 13 bases spanning the gap. The CDR3 runs to 12 residues. The CDR3 DNA reads TGTGCCAGCAGCGCCCAAGGATTTGGGCAGTTCTTC. The encoded protein is CASSAQGFGQFF.

This sequence joins TRBV7-6 and TRBJ1-6; 11 positions match TRBD1. CDR1 is SGHVS and CDR2 is FNYEAQ in the germline V gene. With V trimmed by 2 bases and J by 5 bases, 14 bases remained unmatched. This CDR3 is built from 20 residues. The CDR3 DNA reads as TGTGCCAGCAGCTTAAGTGCGGGGGGAGGACAGGGGGCTCATAATTCACCCCTCCACTTT. Protein: CASSLSAGGGQGAHNSPLHF.

There are a few counts of this clonotype. The gene calls are TRBV29-1 and TRBJ2-3; TRBD1 is a possible D gene (5 bases). V was trimmed by 3 bases and J by 2 bases, leaving 12 bases between them. This CDR3 comprises 14 residues. Germline V gene sequence: CDR1 SQVTM, CDR2 ANQGSEA. The CDR3 loop reads CSVEGDSSTDTQYF. The CDR3 bases are TGCAGCGTTGAGGGTGACAGTTCCACAGATACGCAGTATTTT.

The V and J genes are TRBV21-1 and TRBJ2-3; the D segment call TRBD2 is taken from the table without a DNA check. TRBV21-1 is a documented pseudogene. This CDR3 is built from 17 residues. CDR3 region: CASSKVGCGREGNTQYF. The CDR3 DNA reads TGTGCCAGCAGCAAAGTGGGGTGTGGTCGAGAGGGAAATACGCAGTATTTT.

This clonotype was counted between two and nine times. The rearrangement joins TRBV7-9 to TRBJ2-3, with TRBD1 identical over 7 bases. Germline V CDR1 and CDR2: SEHNR, FQNEAQ (reference sequence). This CDR3 is built from 14 residues. V trimming: 5 bases; J trimming: 3 bases; junction bases outside the gene matches: 5. CDR3 in amino acids: CASSPGQVTDTQYF. The CDR3 DNA reads as TGTGCCAGCAGCCCCGGACAGGTTACAGATACGCAGTATTTT.

The rearrangement joins TRBV30 to TRBJ2-1, with 12 positions matching TRBD2. The ends lost 1 base at V and 5 bases at J; junction bases unmatched: 3. CDR3 length: 15 amino acids. Germline V gene lookup returns CDR1 GTSNPN and CDR2 SVGIG (reference sequence). CDR3 nucleotides: TGTGCCTGGAGTGCAGGACTAGCGGGAAACAATGAGCAGTTCTTC. It specifies CAWSAGLAGNNEQFF.

This CDR3 is CAGTRMGQGPDTQYF. CDR3 nucleotide sequence: TGTGCCGGCACCCGCATGGGACAGGGGCCAGATACGCAGTATTTT. The chain recombines TRBV13 with TRBJ2-3; the match to TRBD1 covers 10 bases. Germline CDR1 and CDR2: PRHDT and FYEKMQ (reference sequence). With 11 bases clipped from V and 4 bases from J, the junction kept 12 bases outside the gene matches. CDR3 length equals 15 residues.

This clonotype was picked up many times. The rearrangement uses TRBV29-1 and TRBJ2-3; D is undetermined. The length of the CDR3 is 12 residues. CDR1 is SQVTM, CDR2 ANQGSEA, per germline. V was trimmed by 6 bases and J by 3 bases, leaving 10 bases between them. The CDR3 nucleotides read TGCAGCGTGAGCGACGGGACAGATACGCAGTATTTT. This translates into CSVSDGTDTQYF.

J is TRBJ2-7 and V is TRBV7-2; TRBD2 agrees at 8 bases. The germline CDR1 and CDR2 sequences are SGHTA and FQGNSA. V lost 5 bases and J lost 6; bases outside the gene matches: 12. The length of the CDR3 is 15 residues. In DNA, the CDR3 is TGTGCCAGCAGCCCTCTAGCGGGTCCTCCGGGCGAGCAGTACTTC. Amino acid sequence: CASSPLAGPPGEQYF. Based on the CDR3 plus reference TRBV7-2 and TRBJ2-7, the full variable domain is GAGVSQSPSNKVTEKGKDVELRCDPISGHTALYWYRQSLGQGLEFLIYFQGNSAPDKSGLPSDRFSAERTGGSVSTLTIQRTQQEDSAVYLCASSPLAGPPGEQYFGPGTRLTVT.

The CDR3 DNA reads TGCAGCGTTGTAATGACGGATGAAAAACTGTTTTTT. Amino acids: CSVVMTDEKLFF. V usage is TRBV29-1 and J usage is TRBJ1-4; D is uncertain. The CDR3 is 12 amino acids. Germline V gene data show CDR1 as SQVTM and CDR2 as ANQGSEA. V lost 4 bases and J 6 bases, leaving 9 bases between the germline ends.